Presented here are 28 T cell receptor beta chains from one specimen sequenced in a study of T cell changes during pregnancy in multiple sclerosis. Assay: immunoSEQ multiplex PCR; the TCRdb copy retains only in-frame clones and omits some. The sample shows some 60,000 clones, approximately 90% of them seen only once. The sample in question was peripheral blood, obtained after pregnancy. These receptors came from a female donor in good health, enrolled as a control in a pregnancy study.

The rearrangement uses TRBV19 and TRBJ1-5; D remains unclear. CDR1 and CDR2 from the germline V gene are LNHDA and SQIVND (reference sequence). The CDR3 sequence is 18 residues long. Trimming removed 4 bases from V and 0 bases from J, with 19 bases in between. CDR3 DNA: TGTGCCAGTAGTACGGACGGAGGAAAACGGTATAGCAATCAGCCCCAGCATTTT. This encodes CASSTDGGKRYSNQPQHF. The whole variable domain, remainder taken from reference TRBV19 and TRBJ1-5, is DGGITQSPKYLFRKEGQNVTLSCEQNLNHDAMYWYRQDPGQGLRLIYYSQIVNDFQKGDIAEGYSVSREKKESFPLTVTSAQKNPTAFYLCASSTDGGKRYSNQPQHFGDGTRLSIL.

The rearrangement joins TRBV18 to TRBJ2-3; D possibly corresponds to TRBD2 (5 bases). This CDR3 contains 13 residues. Trimming stripped 8 bases from V and 4 bases from J, with 13 bases between. Germline loops: CDR1 KGHSH, CDR2 LQKENI. In DNA form, the CDR3 reads TGTGCCAGCCCTAGCAGTGGCGCAGATACGCAGTATTTT. Its translation is CASPSSGADTQYF.

V usage is TRBV28 and J usage is TRBJ1-1; 11 bases are a match to TRBD1. Trimming cost V 4 bases and J 3 bases; bases outside gene matches: 4. Germline-derived CDR1 and CDR2 are MDHEN and SYDVKM. The CDR3 loop spans 15 amino acids. Here the CDR3 DNA reads TGTGCCAGCAGTTCCGGGACAGGGGGATACACTGAAGCTTTCTTT. Amino acids: CASSSGTGGYTEAFF.

This clone was seen once. The rearrangement links TRBV27 to TRBJ1-1; 7 nucleotides align to TRBD1. V lost 6 bases and J lost 4; bases outside the gene matches: 8. CDR3 size: 14 residues. Germline CDR1 and CDR2: MNHEY and SMNVEV (reference sequence). CDR3 residues: CASSRDSYLTEAFF. CDR3 nucleotide sequence: TGTGCCAGCAGCCGGGACAGCTATCTCACTGAAGCTTTCTTT.

V and J are TRBV2 and TRBJ1-2, with no clear D. The germline gives CDR1 SNHLY, CDR2 FYNNEI. The CDR3 has 13 amino acids. V dropped 6 bases and J dropped 0 bases, with 8 bases sitting between them. CDR3 in DNA: TGTGCCAGCAGACTGGGCCCTAACTATGGCTACACCTTC. It is translated as CASRLGPNYGYTF.

The chain carries TRBV7-6 and TRBJ2-3, with D possibly matching TRBD1 (6 bases). Trimming removed 5 bases from V and 6 bases from J, with 24 bases in between. The CDR3 covers 17 residues. CDR1 is SGHVS, CDR2 FNYEAQ, per germline. CDR3 protein: CASSHSFTAFRGDTQYF. CDR3 nucleotides: TGTGCCAGCAGCCATTCCTTCACAGCGTTTAGGGGGGATACGCAGTATTTT.

The V gene is TRBV27, the J gene TRBJ2-5, with TRBD2 identical over 7 bases. J gave up 5 bases and V 7 bases, and 10 bases lay outside the gene matches. CDR3 size: 14 residues. Germline V gives CDR1 MNHEY, CDR2 SMNVEV (reference sequence). The CDR3 loop reads CASKEGGARETQYF. For the CDR3, the DNA is TGTGCCAGCAAGGAGGGAGGGGCCCGGGAGACCCAGTACTTC.

This chain joins TRBV15 and TRBJ1-2, with a possible D match to TRBD1 (5 bases). Germline assignment: CDR1 LNHNV and CDR2 YYDKDF (reference sequence). V was trimmed by 5 bases and J by 4 bases, leaving 17 bases between them. The CDR3 has 15 residues. CDR3 nucleotides: TGTGCCACCAGCCCCCCCAGGGCGGGGGGCTATGGCTACACCTTC. Amino acid sequence: CATSPPRAGGYGYTF.

The chain recombines TRBV11-2 with TRBJ2-7, with 10 bases that match TRBD1. Germline values: CDR1 SGHAT, CDR2 FQNNGV. With V trimmed by 7 bases and J by 4 bases, 10 bases remained unmatched. This CDR3 is 15 amino acids long. Here the CDR3 reads CASTKGQGLSYEQYF. The CDR3 DNA reads TGTGCCAGCACCAAGGGACAGGGGCTATCTTACGAGCAGTACTTC.

This sequence joins TRBV5-4 and TRBJ2-1, with a tentative D call TRBD2 (5 bases). Per the germline V gene, CDR1 is SGHNT and CDR2 is YYREEE (reference sequence). The germline V and J ends were trimmed by 4 bases and 5 bases, with 7 bases remaining between them. This CDR3 region has 12 residues. The CDR3 reads CASSPGDNEQFF. CDR3 DNA sequence: TGTGCCAGCAGCCCCGGGGACAATGAGCAGTTCTTC.

V gene TRBV28 combines with J gene TRBJ1-2; the D gene is possibly TRBD1 (5 bases). The V end lost 5 bases, the J end lost 1 base, and 17 bases lay between the germline ends. The CDR3 spans 16 residues. Germline CDR1 is MDHEN and CDR2 is SYDVKM. The CDR3 nucleotides are TGTGCCAGCAGTCCTCGCGGTGGGGCAGTTAACTATGGCTACACCTTC. It translates to CASSPRGGAVNYGYTF.

V usage is TRBV7-2 and J usage is TRBJ2-7; 11 bases fit TRBD2. The length of the CDR3 is 12 residues. The V gene's germline CDR1 is SGHTA and CDR2 FQGNSA. With 5 bases clipped from V and 7 bases from J, the junction kept 1 base outside the gene matches. CDR3 residues: CASSRTSGEQYF. For the CDR3, the DNA is TGTGCCAGCAGCCGGACTAGCGGGGAGCAGTACTTC. The full variable domain, its missing parts supplied by reference TRBV7-2 and TRBJ2-7, is GAGVSQSPSNKVTEKGKDVELRCDPISGHTALYWYRQSLGQGLEFLIYFQGNSAPDKSGLPSDRFSAERTGGSVSTLTIQRTQQEDSAVYLCASSRTSGEQYFGPGTRLTVT.

J is TRBJ2-7 and V is TRBV4-3; TRBD1 agrees at 8 bases. Trimming took 4 bases from V and 11 from J; bases not matched to a gene: 13. The CDR3 loop spans 14 amino acids. Per the germline V gene, CDR1 is LGHNA and CDR2 is YSLEER. DNA for the CDR3: TGCGCCAGCAGCCTGGCCCCTGGACAGGGCGTGAAGTACTTC. Protein sequence: CASSLAPGQGVKYF.

Here the CDR3 reads CASSAYGTRVNGDTQYF. The CDR3 DNA reads TGTGCCAGCAGTGCCTACGGGACACGGGTGAATGGCGATACGCAGTATTTT. The chain recombines TRBV6-1 with TRBJ2-3; D is possibly TRBD1 (6 bases). Germline assignment: CDR1 MNHNS and CDR2 SASEGT. Trimming stripped 4 bases from V and 6 bases from J, with 23 bases between. This CDR3 comprises 17 residues.

This clone was observed once. The chain has TRBV19 and TRBJ1-1; the match to TRBD1 covers 9 bases. The V and J ends lost 6 bases and 1 base, in that order; junction bases with no gene match: 12. Per germline, CDR1 LNHDA and CDR2 SQIVND (reference sequence). The CDR3 runs to 17 residues. Here the CDR3 DNA reads TGTGCCAGTAGGCCTCCAGGGACAGGGTTGAGGAACACTGAAGCTTTCTTT. Protein: CASRPPGTGLRNTEAFF. Using reference TRBV19 and TRBJ1-1 for the parts outside the CDR3, the full variable domain is DGGITQSPKYLFRKEGQNVTLSCEQNLNHDAMYWYRQDPGQGLRLIYYSQIVNDFQKGDIAEGYSVSREKKESFPLTVTSAQKNPTAFYLCASRPPGTGLRNTEAFFGQGTRLTVV.

The chain uses TRBV4-2 and TRBJ1-4, with 7 positions matching TRBD1. Looked up from germline, CDR1 is LGHNA and CDR2 is YNFKEQ. Losses at the gene ends were 0 bases for V and 5 bases for J; bases not matched to a gene: 6. This CDR3 has 16 residues. CDR3 DNA: TGTGCCAGCAGCCAAGATGAGGGGACAGTGAATGAAAAACTGTTTTTT. It is translated as CASSQDEGTVNEKLFF.

The rearrangement links TRBV6-6 to TRBJ2-3; 8 bases are a match to TRBD2. The CDR3 totals 16 residues. Looked up from germline, CDR1 is MNHNY and CDR2 is SVGAGI (reference sequence). V trimming: 2 bases; J trimming: 2 bases; junction bases outside the gene matches: 6. The CDR3 sequence is CASSYGLAGNTDTQYF. In nucleotides, the CDR3 is TGTGCCAGCAGTTACGGATTAGCGGGGAACACAGATACGCAGTATTTT.

The CDR3 sequence is CASSLGQNEKLFF. CDR3 in DNA: TGCGCCAGCAGCTTGGGCCAGAATGAAAAACTGTTTTTT. The genes are TRBV5-1 and TRBJ1-4; D not certain. The CDR3 spans 13 residues. Trimming shortened V by 0 bases and J by 5 bases, and 5 bases separated the two germline ends. Germline V CDR1 and CDR2: SGHRS, YFSETQ.

The chain carries TRBV7-6 and TRBJ2-3, with D maybe TRBD2 (6 bases). The V end was cut by 2 bases, the J end by 1 base, with 10 bases between. CDR1 and CDR2 from the germline V gene are SGHVS and FNYEAQ. The CDR3 consists of 15 residues. The chain's CDR3 is CASSLQTRRTDTQYF. CDR3 DNA sequence: TGTGCCAGCAGCTTACAGACTAGGCGCACAGATACGCAGTATTTT. The variable domain in full, with the rest retrieved from reference TRBV7-6 and TRBJ2-3, is GAGVSQSPRYKVTKRGQDVALRCDPISGHVSLYWYRQALGQGPEFLTYFNYEAQQDKSGLPNDRFSAERPEGSISTLTIQRTEQRDSAMYRCASSLQTRRTDTQYFGPGTRLTVL.

This clone occurred once. The chain links TRBV5-5 to TRBJ2-5, with 7 bases lining up with TRBD1. V shed 0 bases and J 2 bases; nucleotides not matched to a gene: 7. Germline CDR1 and CDR2: SGHKS and YYEKEE (reference sequence). The CDR3 runs 16 residues. The CDR3, as DNA: TGTGCCAGCAGCTTGGCACAGGGGACCCTTCAAGAGACCCAGTACTTC. As protein: CASSLAQGTLQETQYF.

The chain carries TRBV4-2 and TRBJ2-5; TRBD2 matches at 9 bases. Trimming took 4 bases from V and 5 from J; bases not matched to a gene: 14. CDR3 length: 17 residues. Germline CDR1 is LGHNA and CDR2 is YNFKEQ. The CDR3 here is CASSREGSGGRLETQYF. CDR3 coding DNA: TGTGCCAGCAGCCGGGAGGGTAGCGGGGGACGGTTGGAGACCCAGTACTTC.

This chain joins TRBV2 and TRBJ1-1, with a weak D call TRBD1 (5 bases). Trimming left V 3 bases short and J 10 bases short, with 9 bases between. Germline CDR1 and CDR2: SNHLY and FYNNEI. There are 11 residues in the CDR3. The chain's CDR3 is CASSDRRGAFF. The CDR3 DNA sequence: TGTGCCAGCAGTGACAGAAGGGGAGCTTTCTTT.

This clone was observed once. This chain joins TRBV5-8 and TRBJ2-5, with TRBD2 identical over 13 bases. The germline V gene encodes CDR1 SGHTS and CDR2 YDEGEE. The CDR3 has 17 amino acids. Trimming removed 0 bases from V and 5 bases from J; junction bases left unmatched: 7. The CDR3: CASSLGLAGGGVETQYF. For the CDR3, the DNA is TGTGCCAGCAGCTTGGGACTAGCGGGAGGAGGAGTCGAGACCCAGTACTTC.

The chain is built from TRBV7-6 and TRBJ2-7, with 9 bases lining up with TRBD2. This CDR3 has 15 residues. V shed 1 base, J shed 3 bases, and the junction held 4 bases outside the gene matches. In germline, CDR1 is SGHVS, CDR2 FNYEAQ. CDR3 DNA sequence: TGTGCCAGCAGCTTAGGGGCTAGCGGGGACTACGAGCAGTACTTC. Encoded protein: CASSLGASGDYEQYF.

The chain employs TRBV6-5 and TRBJ1-1, with TRBD1 as a possible D gene (6 bases). The CDR3 sequence is 16 residues long. Germline-derived CDR1 and CDR2 are MNHEY and SVGAGI. V gave up 4 bases and J gave up 0 bases, with 15 bases separating them. The CDR3 here is CASSFDRLLMNTEAFF. The CDR3 bases are TGTGCCAGCAGTTTTGACAGGCTTCTTATGAACACTGAAGCTTTCTTT.

V and J are TRBV18 and TRBJ2-7; 9 nucleotides line up with TRBD1. Trimming took 6 bases from V and 4 from J; bases not matched to a gene: 4. Germline CDR1 and CDR2: KGHSH and LQKENI. The CDR3 runs 13 residues. CDR3 protein: CASSRGQGYEQYF. DNA for the CDR3: TGTGCCAGCTCCCGCGGACAGGGGTACGAGCAGTACTTC.

J is TRBJ1-1 and V is TRBV9, with 9 bases identical to TRBD1. Per germline, CDR1 SGDLS and CDR2 YYNGEE. The CDR3 is 19 amino acids. J gave up 0 bases and V 0 bases, and 12 bases lay outside the gene matches. In DNA, the CDR3 is TGTGCCAGCAGCGTAGACCTTGTCAGTCGGGACAGGGTGAACACTGAAGCTTTCTTT. Translated: CASSVDLVSRDRVNTEAFF.

This clone was counted only a few times. The J gene is TRBJ1-1, the V gene TRBV7-2, with 7 bases matching TRBD1. The ends lost 1 base at V and 11 bases at J; junction bases unmatched: 7. Germline-derived CDR1 and CDR2 are SGHTA and FQGNSA. This CDR3 region has 13 residues. The CDR3 loop is CASSLEAGGSAFF. CDR3 in DNA: TGTGCCAGCAGCTTAGAGGCAGGGGGTTCTGCTTTCTTT.